The T cell receptor beta chain described here comes from a study of persistence of HIV-infected CD4 T cells (dated by TCRdb to the early 2020s). With regard to the full study: The study isolated CMV- and HIV-1 Gag-responding CD4+ T cells from ART-treated individuals to examine antigen-driven clonal expansion of HIV-1-infected cells. The median time participants had been on suppressive ART was roughly eight years. Peripheral blood samples of up to about 200 mL were taken at multiple time points, with the exception of a couple of participants who underwent leukapheresis at a single time point. The clonality of all cells in each sorted population was measured by TCRbeta sequencing, and the clonality of infected cells was measured by proviral sequencing. Cross-participant TCR cluster analysis included about 8 participants for CMV and 6 or 7 participants for Gag. Study-wide findings and limitations: Only a small number of individuals took part in the study, and only a limited range of antigens was tested. Significantly lower TCRbeta richness was observed in CMV- and Gag-responding cells than in anti-CD3/anti-CD28-responding cells, and higher oligoclonality was observed in CMV-responding cells than in CD3/CD28-stimulated and Gag-responding cells. Because the TCR analyses were done in bulk, restricting them to just the rare CMV-responding cells that actually carried HIV-1 proviruses was not possible. Antigen-responding cells were enriched for degenerate expanded CDR3beta sequences, which suggests convergent selection of CD4+ responses to CMV and Gag. A correlation was observed between TCR oligoclonality and proviral oligoclonality within the same sorted populations.

The immunoSEQ hsTCRB assay version 4 in survey mode was used to sequence TCRbeta repertoires from genomic DNA. For TCRbeta sequencing, genomic DNA was diluted to around 11 ng/uL, with up to about 1 ug used per sample. The paper's data handling went like this. ImmunoSeq Analyzer 3.0 was used for analysis of TCRbeta data, and diversity was computed on productive nucleotide rearrangements. The improved Chao index was used to estimate lower-bound TCR diversity, and the Gini coefficient was used to estimate clonality using the Immunarch R package. Nucleotide rearrangements that differed but encoded the same CDR3beta amino acid sequence were counted as separate clonotypes. TCRbeta sequences significantly enriched in antigen-responding cells relative to anti-CD3/anti-CD28-activated cells were identified by differential abundance analysis. Using predicted peptide-MHC specificity as the basis, GLIPH2 grouped TCRs into clusters, both for each participant individually and for the merged data sets that combined participants. The table comes from immuneACCESS by way of TCRdb, which keeps in-frame sequences with V and J called. Part of the clones is missing from these tables; in studies checked, under half for an unresolved V gene and the rest for unknown reasons. The D gene and trimming were derived from the DNA, and the V and J assignments and clone size from that table. The sample records just over 40,000 clones, 75% to 80% of which are singletons. The top ten hold 11% to 15% of the sample.

CDR3 length: 12 amino acids, cysteine to phenylalanine. Of all the DNA, just the CDR3 is kept, 36 bases in frame from base 1. The germline ends are 11 bases apart after V is trimmed by 4 bases and J by 6 bases. CDR1 and CDR2 are drawn from the germline V gene (reference sequence): SGHNT, YYREEE. Only a few counts were recorded for this clone. The antigen it binds to is not known. No much larger clone exists at a distance of one base, and base qualities are not known. The sample's treatment or condition label, decoded: suppressive antiretroviral therapy. A pool of overlapping HIV-1 Gag 15-mer peptides, at about 0.99 ug per peptide per mL, was used to stimulate the cells. Memory CD4+ T cells that did not respond, being CD40L-negative, CD69-negative and CD45RO-high, were sorted as memory populations depleted of antigen-responding cells. HIV-1-infected adults in whom suppressive ART had been started during chronic infection were enrolled as participants. Plasma HIV-1 RNA had been undetectable (below 50 copies/mL) in participants for at least 4 years. To be included, a participant needed positive CMV serology and a CD4+ T cell count above 400 cells/uL. Before stimulation, PBMCs were isolated using density centrifugation and depleted of CD8+ T cells. Stimulation of CD8-depleted PBMCs was carried out for approximately 17 hours with anti-CD28/CD49d costimulation, CD40-blocking antibody and enfuvirtide, to prevent new infections. Cell sorting was done on a Beckman Coulter MoFlo Legacy or XDP sorter, and dead cells were excluded with propidium iodide. Genomic DNA was extracted with the QIAamp DNA Mini Kit for samples above one million cells, otherwise with the Quick-DNA Microprep Kit.

The chain is encoded by TRBV5-4 joined to TRBJ2-7; matching of 5 bases hints at TRBD1 as the D gene. The TCR originated in an adult man with HIV who was CMV-seropositive. Here the sequenced sample was CD4+ T cells sorted from PBMCs after approximately 19-hour stimulation, taken from a patient who received antiretroviral therapy. This specimen's cell subset or site label, interpreted: CD40L-CD69- CD45RO-high memory CD4 T cells not responding to Gag peptides. The DNA sequence is given as TGTGCCAGCAGCCCCAGGCAGGGCGAGCAGTACTTC. This translates into CASSPRQGEQYF.